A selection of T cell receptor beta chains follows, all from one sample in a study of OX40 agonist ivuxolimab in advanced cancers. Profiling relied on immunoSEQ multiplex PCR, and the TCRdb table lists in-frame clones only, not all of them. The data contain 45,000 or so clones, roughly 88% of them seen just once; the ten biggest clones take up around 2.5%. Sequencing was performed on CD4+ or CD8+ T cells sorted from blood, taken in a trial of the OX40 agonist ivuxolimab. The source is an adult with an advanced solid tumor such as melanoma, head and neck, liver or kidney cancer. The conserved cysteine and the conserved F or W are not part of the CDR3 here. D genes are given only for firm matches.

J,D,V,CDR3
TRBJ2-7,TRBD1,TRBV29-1,SGGAGTGLSYEQY
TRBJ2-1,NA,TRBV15,ATSRGGTVNEQF
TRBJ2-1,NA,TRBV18,ASSPTDSEQF
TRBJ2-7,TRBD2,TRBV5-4,ASSLPGLRSYEQY
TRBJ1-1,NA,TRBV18,ASSLGIDRGTEAF
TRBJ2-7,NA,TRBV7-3,ASSLGDGGLWDYEQY
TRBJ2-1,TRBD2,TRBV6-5,ASSYSASGDNEQF
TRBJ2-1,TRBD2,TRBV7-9,ASSPEPGGDEQF
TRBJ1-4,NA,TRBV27,ASSLSMTNEKLF
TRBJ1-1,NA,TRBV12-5,ASGPSGTSQAF
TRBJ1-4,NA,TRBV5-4,AAGLAPNEKLF
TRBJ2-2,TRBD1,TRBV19,ASSIIQGAKPLANTGELF
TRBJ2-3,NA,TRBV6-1,ASSERGSSTDTQY
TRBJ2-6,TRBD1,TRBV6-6,ASQRQGGSGANVLT
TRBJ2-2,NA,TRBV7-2,ASSLGQGGTGELF
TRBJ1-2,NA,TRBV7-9,ASTSPGIEGYT
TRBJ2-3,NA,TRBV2,ASHGPRTDTQY
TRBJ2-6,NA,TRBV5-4,ASSPDVSGANVLT
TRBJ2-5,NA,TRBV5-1,ASSASDGSETQY
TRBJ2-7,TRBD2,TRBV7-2,ASSKGTSGGVVY
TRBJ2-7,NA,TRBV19,ASSQESSYEQY
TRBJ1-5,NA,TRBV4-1,ASSDSELYQPQH
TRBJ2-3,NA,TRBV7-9,ASSLRPAADTQY
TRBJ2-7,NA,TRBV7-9,ASSFTGGEQY
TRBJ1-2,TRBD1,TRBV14,ASSPQGALGYT
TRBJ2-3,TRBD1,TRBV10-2,ASSRQGEDTDTQY
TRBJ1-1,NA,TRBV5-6,ASSFGAANTEAF
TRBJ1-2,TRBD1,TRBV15,ATSRDRDREIHGYT
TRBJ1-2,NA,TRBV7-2,ASSLYEAGNYGYT
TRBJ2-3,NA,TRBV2,ASRGDGQRTDTQY
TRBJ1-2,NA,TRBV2,ASSVGGGRNGYT
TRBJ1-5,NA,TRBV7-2,ASSSSIGPQH
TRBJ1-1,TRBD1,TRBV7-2,ASRVRTGLNTEAF
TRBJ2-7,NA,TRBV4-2,ASRVRVAEQY
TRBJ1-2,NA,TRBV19,ATSTSNYGYT
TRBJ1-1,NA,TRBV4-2,ASSLPGSRATAKAEAF
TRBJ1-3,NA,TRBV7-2,ASSPRGNTIY
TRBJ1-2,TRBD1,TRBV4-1,ASSPQGRRDRSVRGYT
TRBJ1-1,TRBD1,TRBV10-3,AISESKGQGSFLLPQNTEAF
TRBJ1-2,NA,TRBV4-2,ASSQEMLGFYGYT
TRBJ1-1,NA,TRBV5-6,ASSLRPGDRTEAF
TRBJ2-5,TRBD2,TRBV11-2,ASSQEQDIGGGLTQY
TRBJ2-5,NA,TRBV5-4,ASSLTEETQY
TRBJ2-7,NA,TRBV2,ASTQRGARTYEQY
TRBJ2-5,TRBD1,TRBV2,ASSTGGTETQY
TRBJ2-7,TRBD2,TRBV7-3,AGGWNYPYEQY
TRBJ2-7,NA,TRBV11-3,ASRPLTRAYEQY
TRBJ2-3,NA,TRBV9,ASSVGRDRSRQY
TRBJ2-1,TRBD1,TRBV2,ASSERLRGRNEQF